Each of the 28 T cell receptor beta chains below was sequenced from the same sample in a study of blood T cells in healthy people across ages. The use of a sample-barcoded 5' primer and a J-beta primer mix characterized a second PCR of roughly 6 to 11 cycles. TCRdb called the 5' RACE reads again in MiXCR, with one record for every CDR3 protein. The table records around 1,900,000 distinct CDR3 sequences, 39% of them present only once. The sequenced material came from blood. These receptors all stem from a human donor in good health.

The CDR3 nucleotides read TGCAGCGTTGAGGTCTCCACCTTCCAAGAGACCCAGTACTTC. Its translation is CSVEVSTFQETQYF. The rearrangement links TRBV29-1 to TRBJ2-5; no firm D call. The CDR3 contains 14 residues. Trimming removed 3 bases from V and 1 base from J, with 12 bases in between. From germline, CDR1 is SQVTM and CDR2 ANQGSEA.

This clonotype has more than one count but fewer than ten. The chain employs TRBV20-1 and TRBJ2-1; D unclear. The length of the CDR3 is 13 residues. Germline-derived CDR1 and CDR2 are DFQATT and SNEGSKA (reference sequence). The ends were cut back, 2 bases at V and 3 bases at J, with 8 bases in the middle. The CDR3 coding sequence is TGCAGTGCTAGATGGGCGAACTACAATGAGCAGTTCTTC. It encodes CSARWANYNEQFF.

The chain carries TRBV5-1 and TRBJ2-7, with 10 bases identical to TRBD1. The junction had 8 bases not matched to a gene; V was cut back by 6 bases and J by 2 bases. The CDR3 is 15 residues long. Germline-derived CDR1 and CDR2 are SGHRS and YFSETQ. CDR3 DNA: TGCGCCAGCACCTTATCCGGGACAGGGGCCTACGAGCAGTACTTC. This translates into CASTLSGTGAYEQYF.

The rearrangement joins TRBV7-9 to TRBJ2-1; TRBD1 matches 10 bases. Looked up from germline, CDR1 is SEHNR and CDR2 is FQNEAQ (reference sequence). The length of the CDR3 is 16 residues. V gave up 5 bases and J gave up 7 bases; unmatched junction bases: 11. CDR3 protein: CASSPWDRGYGNEQFF. For the CDR3, the DNA is TGTGCCAGCAGCCCGTGGGACAGGGGTTATGGTAATGAGCAGTTCTTC.

The chain combines TRBV4-3 with TRBJ1-2, with D uncertain. Germline V gives CDR1 LGHNA, CDR2 YSLEER. CDR3 length: 15 residues. V lost 1 base and J lost 1, with 10 bases in between. The CDR3 protein is CASSQGVADNYGYTF. CDR3 in DNA: TGCGCCAGCAGCCAAGGGGTCGCAGATAACTATGGCTACACCTTC.

This chain joins TRBV29-1 and TRBJ1-2, with D possibly TRBD1 on 5 matching bases. Germline V gene lookup returns CDR1 SQVTM and CDR2 ANQGSEA. V lost 3 bases and J 5 bases, leaving 22 bases between the germline ends. The CDR3 runs to 16 residues. Here the CDR3 DNA reads TGCAGCGTTGAGAGTAGGGGCCCACCAAGGGGTTATGGCTACACCTTC. Amino acid sequence: CSVESRGPPRGYGYTF.

This clonotype has a handful of counts. The gene calls are TRBV4-3 and TRBJ2-1; D might be TRBD1 (5 bases). Germline lookup yields CDR1 LGHNA and CDR2 YSLEER. Trimming removed 4 bases at V and 9 bases at J, with 16 bases between. CDR3 length: 14 amino acids. In DNA form, the CDR3 reads TGCGCCAGCAGCCTCGATCAGGGTTATAGTGAGCAGTTCTTC. Translation gives CASSLDQGYSEQFF.

This clonotype appeared a few times. This chain uses TRBV11-2 with TRBJ2-3; 8 bases are a match to TRBD2. From germline, CDR1 is SGHAT and CDR2 FQNNGV. V was pared by 5 bases and J by 6 bases, with 7 bases of the junction left unmatched. The CDR3 is 14 amino acids. The CDR3 DNA reads as TGTGCCAGCAGCCCGCGGGGGGTTCGGGATACGCAGTATTTT. It yields the protein CASSPRGVRDTQYF.

This chain's CDR3 is CASSSRTGLNEQFF. For the CDR3, the DNA is TGTGCCAGCAGTTCCCGGACAGGGTTGAACGAGCAGTTCTTC. This chain connects TRBV6-2 or TRBV6-3 to TRBJ2-1, with 8 bases that match TRBD1. Trimming took 4 bases from V and 10 from J; bases not matched to a gene: 9. Germline V gene data show CDR1 as MNHEY and CDR2 as SVGEGT. This CDR3 is 14 amino acids long.

This clonotype was counted a single time. The V and J genes are TRBV7-8 and TRBJ2-2; 8 positions agree with TRBD1. CDR1 and CDR2 (germline): SGHVS, FQNEAQ. After removal of 5 bases from V and 1 base from J, the junction contained 12 bases not matched to a gene. This CDR3 spans 18 amino acids. The chain's CDR3 is CASSKNRGRNQNTGELFF. The CDR3 DNA reads TGTGCCAGCAGCAAAAACAGGGGGAGAAACCAGAACACCGGGGAGCTGTTTTTT.

This clonotype was seen a few times. The J gene is TRBJ2-5, the V gene TRBV29-1, with TRBD1 matching 10 bases. This CDR3 region has 16 residues. Looked up from germline, CDR1 is SQVTM and CDR2 is ANQGSEA. V gave up 6 bases and J gave up 2 bases; unmatched junction bases: 12. The CDR3 is CSVGTPGQGRQETQYF. CDR3 nucleotides: TGCAGCGTCGGTACCCCGGGACAGGGGAGGCAAGAGACCCAGTACTTC.

This clonotype was seen more than once but under ten times. The CDR3 spells CASSLSGGQVGETQYF. CDR3 nucleotides: TGTGCCAGCAGCCTAAGCGGGGGGCAGGTAGGAGAGACCCAGTACTTC. The chain links TRBV6-5 to TRBJ2-5; 9 bases align to TRBD2. The J segment lost 4 bases and the V segment lost 6 bases, leaving 12 bases of the junction unmatched. Germline CDR1 MNHEY, CDR2 SVGAGI. This CDR3 has 16 amino acids.

Points on this clonotype: Likely a read error: the CDR3 ends without its conserved phenylalanine or tryptophan. The chain carries TRBV7-2 and TRBJ2-4; perhaps D is TRBD1 or TRBD2 (6 bases each). The J call is doubtful: the DNA matches TRBJ2-7 better. Germline assignment: CDR1 SGHTA and CDR2 FQGNSA. The length of the CDR3 is 15 residues. The CDR3 is CATSGWGASSYEQYC. The CDR3 bases are TGTGCCACCAGCGGTTGGGGGGCTAGCTCCTACGAGCAGTACTGC.

This CDR3 reads CASGDRDFFNEQFF. CDR3 DNA sequence: TGTGCCAGTGGAGACAGGGATTTTTTTAATGAGCAGTTCTTC. The V call is TRBV19, the J call TRBJ2-1; 7 bases agree with TRBD1. CDR3 length: 14 amino acids. Germline CDR1 and CDR2: LNHDA and SQIVND (reference sequence). After removal of 8 bases from V and 7 bases from J, the junction contained 11 bases not matched to a gene.

This clonotype came up a few times. This chain joins TRBV24-1 and TRBJ2-7, with 8 bases matching TRBD1. The end of the DNA fits TRBJ2-5 better, so the J call may be wrong. CDR3 size: 12 residues. Germline lookup yields CDR1 KGHDR and CDR2 SFDVKD. The CDR3 DNA reads as TGTGCCAACGACAGGGGAAACGAGACCCAGTACTTC. Translating it yields CANDRGNETQYF.

This clonotype was observed a handful of times. The V gene is TRBV20-1, the J gene TRBJ2-7, with TRBD1 matching 7 bases. The CDR3 length is 15 residues. V shed 0 bases and J 2 bases; nucleotides not matched to a gene: 7. CDR1 and CDR2 (germline): DFQATT, SNEGSKA (reference sequence). DNA of the CDR3: TGCAGTGCTAGAGAAAGCACAGGGGACGCCTACGAGCAGTACTTC. Amino acid sequence: CSARESTGDAYEQYF.

This chain joins TRBV28 and TRBJ1-2; D gene uncertain. V lost 6 bases and J 3 bases, leaving 26 bases between the germline ends. The CDR3 loop spans 18 amino acids. The germline V gene has CDR1 MDHEN and CDR2 SYDVKM. CDR3 in amino acids: CASRPDGLNTQPHYGYTF. DNA for the CDR3: TGTGCCAGCAGACCGGACGGCCTCAATACCCAGCCCCACTATGGCTACACCTTC.

This clonotype came up many times. The CDR3 nucleotides are TGCGCCAGCAGCCAAGGCATGTACTATGGCTACACCTTC. This encodes CASSQGMYYGYTF. The chain has TRBV4-3 and TRBJ1-2; D not resolved. This CDR3 spans 13 amino acids. V was shortened by 1 base and J by 3 bases, with 6 bases between the two germline ends. Germline V lookup: CDR1 LGHNA, CDR2 YSLEER.

V and J are TRBV20-1 and TRBJ1-2; 9 bases line up with TRBD1. Germline lookup yields CDR1 DFQATT and CDR2 SNEGSKA (reference sequence). J gave up 1 base and V 3 bases, and 6 bases lay outside the gene matches. The CDR3 is 15 amino acids. The CDR3 loop reads CSASQPGQGNYGYTF. CDR3 sequence (DNA): TGCAGTGCTAGCCAGCCGGGACAGGGTAACTATGGCTACACCTTC.

Only a few counts were recorded for this clonotype. The V gene is TRBV6-6, the J gene TRBJ1-2, with unresolved D. Germline CDR1 reads MNHNY; CDR2 reads SVGAGI (reference sequence). The CDR3 totals 13 residues. V was shortened by 6 bases and J by 8 bases, with 16 bases between the two germline ends. CDR3 amino acids: CASSYGPVMGYTF. The CDR3 nucleotides read TGTGCCAGCAGCTACGGACCCGTGATGGGCTACACCTTC.

There are a few counts of this clonotype. V usage is TRBV15 and J usage is TRBJ1-2; TRBD1 matches 8 bases. The CDR3 runs 15 residues. In germline, CDR1 is LNHNV, CDR2 YYDKDF (reference sequence). Losses at the gene ends were 3 bases for V and 5 bases for J; bases not matched to a gene: 8. CDR3 coding DNA: TGTGCCACCAGCAGGGAGACAGGGGATCGGTATGGCTACACCTTC. Residues: CATSRETGDRYGYTF. Full variable domain (missing parts from reference TRBV15 and TRBJ1-2): DAMVIQNPRYQVTQFGKPVTLSCSQTLNHNVMYWYQQKSSQAPKLLFHYYDKDFNNEADTPDNFQSRRPNTSFCFLDIRSPGLGDTAMYLCATSRETGDRYGYTFGSGTRLTVV.

The V gene is TRBV2, the J gene TRBJ2-7; D is unresolved. Germline assignment: CDR1 SNHLY and CDR2 FYNNEI. The CDR3 runs to 13 residues. V lost 2 bases, J lost 2 bases, and 7 bases lay in between. CDR3 sequence reads: CASSESFTYEQYF. The CDR3 region has the DNA TGTGCCAGCAGTGAATCTTTCACCTACGAGCAGTACTTC.

V is TRBV12-3 or TRBV12-4 and J is TRBJ2-1; TRBD2 is a possible D gene (7 bases). V gave up 4 bases and J gave up 6 bases, with 13 bases separating them. This CDR3 has 14 residues. The CDR3 reads CASSYWGGPNEQFF. The CDR3 region has the DNA TGTGCCAGCAGTTACTGGGGGGGCCCCAATGAGCAGTTCTTC.

The rearrangement joins TRBV4-2 to TRBJ2-7; 10 bases are shared with TRBD2. The CDR3 is 16 residues long. Looked up from germline, CDR1 is LGHNA and CDR2 is YNFKEQ. With V trimmed by 4 bases and J by 2 bases, 8 bases remained unmatched. The CDR3 DNA reads as TGTGCCAGCAGCCTATACACTAGCGGGGAAACCTACGAGCAGTACGTC. Its protein product is CASSLYTSGETYEQYV.

This sequence joins TRBV29-1 and TRBJ1-2; tentatively, D is TRBD1 (5 bases). Germline V gene data show CDR1 as SQVTM and CDR2 as ANQGSEA. CDR3 length: 14 amino acids. V was clipped by 3 bases and J by 0 bases, with 11 bases between them. DNA for the CDR3: TGCAGCGTTGAGGCCAGGGATGCTAACTATGGCTACACCTTC. It codes for CSVEARDANYGYTF.

The gene calls are TRBV7-2 and TRBJ2-1; D gene unclear. Germline V CDR1 and CDR2: SGHTA, FQGNSA. Deletions cut 1 base from V and 8 bases from J, with 12 bases between. CDR3 length: 14 amino acids. The CDR3 region is CASSLVLGVDEQFF. DNA of the CDR3: TGTGCCAGCAGCTTAGTTTTAGGAGTTGATGAGCAGTTCTTC.

This clonotype has a single count. The chain employs TRBV15 and TRBJ2-3; D is perhaps TRBD1 (6 bases). V was cut by 6 bases and J by 1 base, with 20 bases left in between. Germline assignment: CDR1 LNHNV and CDR2 YYDKDF (reference sequence). The CDR3 is 17 residues long. The CDR3 is CATSSLIGGIGTDTQYF. CDR3 bases: TGTGCCACCAGTAGTCTAATAGGGGGAATAGGCACAGATACGCAGTATTTT.

J is TRBJ2-4 and V is TRBV12-3 or TRBV12-4; D may be TRBD1 (6 bases). The DNA end is more similar to TRBJ2-7, so the J call may be wrong. The CDR3 length is 16 residues. The CDR3 here is CASSPAAGTPSHEQYF. DNA for the CDR3: TGTGCCAGCAGCCCCGCTGCTGGGACACCTTCCCACGAGCAGTACTTC.